This TCR beta chain was observed in a study of shared clonotypes between healthy human individuals. Whole-study results and caveats: When compared with the clonotypes that were shared by all four sorted-subset donors, the non-shared clonotypes turned out to have lower generation probabilities.

CDR3 length: 13 amino acids. CDR1 SNHLY and CDR2 FYNNEI come from the germline V gene. V dropped 6 bases and J dropped 7 bases, with 13 bases sitting between them. CD45RO-negative, CCR7-selected cells formed the naive CD8 fraction, which excluded terminally differentiated effector memory CD45RA+ cells. Donors were Caucasian adults residing in Nashville, Tennessee, USA. It was across several immunoSEQ plates that each subset's genomic DNA was evenly split. Sequencing was performed with immunoSEQ multiplex PCR; in TCRdb, only in-frame clones are kept and a portion is missing. Of over 2 million clones listed, about 95% were seen once; the top ten hold about 1.1%. Concerning this clone itself: Its antigen is not known.

Source material: naive CD8+ T cells sorted from blood. The clonotype originates from a man younger than 30 in good health. The rearrangement uses TRBV2 and TRBJ2-1; tentatively, D is TRBD1 (6 bases). The chain's CDR3 is CASSKTQGNEQFF. The CDR3 nucleotides read TGTGCCAGCAGCAAAACCCAGGGGAATGAGCAGTTCTTC. The full variable domain, completed using reference TRBV2 and TRBJ2-1, is EPEVTQTPSHQVTQMGQEVILRCVPISNHLYFYWYRQILGQKVEFLVSFYNNEISEKSEIFDDQFSVERPDGSNFTLKIRSTKLEDSAMYFCASSKTQGNEQFFGPGTRLTVL.